The 6 T cell receptor beta chains presented below share a single source sample, sequenced in a study of CD8 T cells in ankylosing spondylitis. MiXCR, applied by TCRdb to the 5' RACE reads, yields one record per CDR3 protein. The profile shows 250,000 to 350,000 distinct CDR3 sequences, about 19% of them singletons. Input material: blood, either unsorted or a sorted T cell fraction (not recorded which). The receptors were sampled from a male donor with ankylosing spondylitis or in good health (not recorded which).

V usage is TRBV4-2 and J usage is TRBJ2-5; TRBD2 matches 12 bases. Germline V gene lookup returns CDR1 LGHNA and CDR2 YNFKEQ. CDR3 size: 18 residues. V dropped 0 bases and J dropped 5; count of bases not matched to a gene: 10. CDR3 sequence reads: CASSQELAGGPSYETQYF. The DNA for the CDR3 is TGTGCCAGCAGCCAAGAGCTAGCGGGGGGGCCGTCATATGAGACCCAGTACTTC.

The chain is built from TRBV28 and TRBJ2-1, with 9 bases aligning to TRBD2. J gave up 4 bases and V 7 bases, and 11 bases lay outside the gene matches. Per the germline V gene, CDR1 is MDHEN and CDR2 is SYDVKM. The CDR3 is made up of 16 amino acids. CDR3 protein: CASTEWAGGRYNEQFF. CDR3 DNA: TGTGCCAGCACTGAATGGGCGGGAGGGCGATACAATGAGCAGTTCTTC.

This clonotype was seen a handful of times. This chain uses TRBV5-1 with TRBJ2-1; 7 nucleotides align to TRBD1. Trimming took 0 bases from V and 5 from J; bases not matched to a gene: 5. Germline V gene lookup returns CDR1 SGHRS and CDR2 YFSETQ. The CDR3 contains 15 residues. The CDR3 bases are TGCGCCAGCAGCTTGGGAGACAGGGAACACAATGAGCAGTTCTTC. Amino acids: CASSLGDREHNEQFF.

The chain is built from TRBV7-8 and TRBJ2-5; D is perhaps TRBD1 or TRBD2 (5 bases each). CDR1 and CDR2 (germline): SGHVS, FQNEAQ. Trimming stripped 5 bases from V and 5 bases from J, with 18 bases between. This CDR3 has 15 residues. The CDR3 region has the DNA TGTGCCAGCAGCCCGCCGGGACGGGGTGTGGAGACCCAGTACTTC. Amino acid sequence: CASSPPGRGVETQYF.

This clonotype was found a few times. V gene TRBV10-2 combines with J gene TRBJ2-4, with 16 bases that match TRBD2. The V and J ends lost 6 bases and 7 bases, in that order; junction bases with no gene match: 15. The CDR3 runs 19 residues. The germline gives CDR1 WSHSY, CDR2 SAAADI. The CDR3 DNA is TGCGCCAGCAGCCCGACCGGGACTAGCGGGAGGGCCCCCTGGAACATTCAGTACTTC. It codes for CASSPTGTSGRAPWNIQYF.

This rearrangement joins TRBV28 to TRBJ1-4; 7 bases match TRBD1. This CDR3 is 15 amino acids long. Germline trimming cut 6 bases from V and 5 bases from J; bases unmatched to any gene: 9. Per the germline V gene, CDR1 is MDHEN and CDR2 is SYDVKM. The CDR3 coding sequence is TGTGCCAGCAGCCGTACAGGGGCCCTAAATGAAAAACTGTTTTTT. This codes for CASSRTGALNEKLFF. The full variable domain, rest sourced from reference TRBV28 and TRBJ1-4, is DVKVTQSSRYLVKRTGEKVFLECVQDMDHENMFWYRQDPGLGLRLIYFSYDVKMKEKGDIPEGYSVSREKKERFSLILESASTNQTSMYLCASSRTGALNEKLFFGSGTQLSVL.